This T cell receptor beta chain was sequenced during a study of blood T cell repertoires in COVID-19. At the level of the study: There were acute and convalescent COVID-19 samples, and they came from the United States, Italy and Spain. PBMCs, B-cell-depleted T cells, or T cells provided the cDNA or gDNA that made up the material.

CDR3 length: 15 amino acids. The germline V and J ends were trimmed by 7 bases and 0 bases, with 14 bases remaining between them. Germline-derived CDR1 and CDR2 are SGHTS and YDEGEE. In the study's own analysis: The assay estimated nucleated cells by amplifying reference gene primers. Measured with immunoSEQ multiplex PCR; TCRdb has only the in-frame clones, and not every one. V, J and clone size derive from that table, while D and trimming were established from the DNA sequence. Of over 110,000 clones listed, approximately 80% were seen once; the top ten hold roughly 4%. Material: PBMCs or T cells enriched from blood (not recorded which). The receptor comes from a man between 50 and 59 years old in a cohort exposed to, infected with or recovered from COVID-19 (not recorded which). The V and J genes are TRBV5-8 and TRBJ2-1; tentatively, D is TRBD1 (6 bases). CDR3 residues: CASYPGQSSYNEQFF. The CDR3 nucleotides read TGTGCCAGCTACCCCGGACAGAGCTCCTACAATGAGCAGTTCTTC.